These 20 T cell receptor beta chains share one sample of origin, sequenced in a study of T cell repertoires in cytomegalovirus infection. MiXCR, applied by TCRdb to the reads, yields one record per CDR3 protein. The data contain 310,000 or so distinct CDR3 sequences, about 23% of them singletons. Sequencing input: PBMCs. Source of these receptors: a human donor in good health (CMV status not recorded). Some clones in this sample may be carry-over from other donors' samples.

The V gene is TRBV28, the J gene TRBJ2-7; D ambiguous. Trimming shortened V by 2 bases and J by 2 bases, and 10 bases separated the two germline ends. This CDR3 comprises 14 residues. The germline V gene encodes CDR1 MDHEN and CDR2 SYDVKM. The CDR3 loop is CASSLPDGPYEQYF. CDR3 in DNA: TGTGCCAGCAGTTTACCGGACGGCCCCTACGAGCAGTACTTC.

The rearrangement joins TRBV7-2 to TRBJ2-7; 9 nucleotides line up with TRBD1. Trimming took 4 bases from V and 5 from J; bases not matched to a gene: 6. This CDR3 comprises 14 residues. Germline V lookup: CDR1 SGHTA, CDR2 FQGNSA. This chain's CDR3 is CASSSGQGIHEQYF. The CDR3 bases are TGTGCCAGCAGCTCCGGACAGGGGATCCACGAGCAGTACTTC.

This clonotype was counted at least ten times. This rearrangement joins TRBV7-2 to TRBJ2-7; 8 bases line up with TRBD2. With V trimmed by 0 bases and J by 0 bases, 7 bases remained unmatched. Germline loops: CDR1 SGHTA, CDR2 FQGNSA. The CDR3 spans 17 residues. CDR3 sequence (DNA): TGTGCCAGCAGCTTAGCGCAAGGTGCGGGAGGCTCCTACGAGCAGTACTTC. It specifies CASSLAQGAGGSYEQYF.

CDR3 sequence: CSVSGAFF. CDR3 nucleotide sequence: TGCAGCGTTTCCGGGGCTTTCTTT. The V call is TRBV29-1, the J call TRBJ1-1; D ambiguous. The ends were cut back, 5 bases at V and 11 bases at J, with 6 bases in the middle. The CDR3 loop spans 8 amino acids. CDR1 is SQVTM, CDR2 ANQGSEA, per germline.

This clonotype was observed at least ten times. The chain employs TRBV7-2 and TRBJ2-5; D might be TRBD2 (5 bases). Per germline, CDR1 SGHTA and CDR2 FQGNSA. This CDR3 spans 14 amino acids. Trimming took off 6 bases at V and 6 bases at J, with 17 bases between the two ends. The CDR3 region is CASSPGGQAKTQYF. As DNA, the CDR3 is TGTGCCAGCAGTCCCGGCGGGCAGGCAAAGACCCAGTACTTC. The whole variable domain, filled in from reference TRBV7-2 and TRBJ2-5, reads GAGVSQSPSNKVTEKGKDVELRCDPISGHTALYWYRQSLGQGLEFLIYFQGNSAPDKSGLPSDRFSAERTGGSVSTLTIQRTQQEDSAVYLCASSPGGQAKTQYFGPGTRLLVL.

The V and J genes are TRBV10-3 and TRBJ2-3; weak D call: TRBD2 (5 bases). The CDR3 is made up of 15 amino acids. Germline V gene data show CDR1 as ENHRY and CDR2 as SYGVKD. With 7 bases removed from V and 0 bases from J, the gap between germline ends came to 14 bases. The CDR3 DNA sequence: TGTGCCATCATTAGATTTAGCGCTAGCACAGATACGCAGTATTTT. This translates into CAIIRFSASTDTQYF.

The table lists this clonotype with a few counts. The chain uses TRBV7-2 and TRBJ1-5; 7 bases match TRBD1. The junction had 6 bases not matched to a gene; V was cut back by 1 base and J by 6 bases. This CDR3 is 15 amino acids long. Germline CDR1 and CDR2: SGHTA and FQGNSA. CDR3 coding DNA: TGTGCCAGCAGCTTAGTCAGGGGGGTGACTCAGCCCCAGCATTTT. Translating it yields CASSLVRGVTQPQHF.

This chain's CDR3 is CASGDFRTQYF. The CDR3 DNA reads as TGTGCCAGCGGGGACTTCCGGACCCAGTACTTC. This chain uses TRBV6-2 or TRBV6-3 with TRBJ2-5; D perhaps matches TRBD2 (6 bases). Germline V gene sequence: CDR1 MNHEY, CDR2 SVGEGT. The length of the CDR3 is 11 residues. Trimming shortened V by 8 bases and J by 7 bases, and 11 bases separated the two germline ends.

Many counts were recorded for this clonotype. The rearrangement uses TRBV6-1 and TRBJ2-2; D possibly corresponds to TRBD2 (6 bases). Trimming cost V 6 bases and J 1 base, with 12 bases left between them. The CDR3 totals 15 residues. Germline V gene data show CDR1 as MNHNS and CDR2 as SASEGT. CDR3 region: CASRLRERNTGELFF. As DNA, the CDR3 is TGTGCCAGCAGGCTCCGGGAGAGGAACACCGGGGAGCTGTTTTTT.

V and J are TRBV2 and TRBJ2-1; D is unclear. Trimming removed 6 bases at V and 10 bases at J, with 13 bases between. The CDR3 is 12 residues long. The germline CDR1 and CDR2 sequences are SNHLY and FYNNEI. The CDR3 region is CASRGSFGEQFF. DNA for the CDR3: TGTGCCAGCAGGGGGTCATTCGGGGAGCAGTTCTTC. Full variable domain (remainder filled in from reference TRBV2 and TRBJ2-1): EPEVTQTPSHQVTQMGQEVILRCVPISNHLYFYWYRQILGQKVEFLVSFYNNEISEKSEIFDDQFSVERPDGSNFTLKIRSTKLEDSAMYFCASRGSFGEQFFGPGTRLTVL.

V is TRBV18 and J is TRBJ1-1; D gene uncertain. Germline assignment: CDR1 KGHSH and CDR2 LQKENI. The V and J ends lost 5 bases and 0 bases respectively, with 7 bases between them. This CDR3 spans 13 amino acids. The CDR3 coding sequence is TGTGCCAGCTCAGCCTCGATGAACACTGAAGCTTTCTTT. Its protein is CASSASMNTEAFF.

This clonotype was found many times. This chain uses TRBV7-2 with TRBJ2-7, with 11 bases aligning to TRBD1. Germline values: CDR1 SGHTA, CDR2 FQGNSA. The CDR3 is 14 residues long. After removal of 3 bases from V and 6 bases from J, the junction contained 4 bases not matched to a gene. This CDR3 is CASSFRTGGSEQYF. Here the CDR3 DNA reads TGTGCCAGCAGCTTCAGGACAGGGGGCTCCGAGCAGTACTTC.

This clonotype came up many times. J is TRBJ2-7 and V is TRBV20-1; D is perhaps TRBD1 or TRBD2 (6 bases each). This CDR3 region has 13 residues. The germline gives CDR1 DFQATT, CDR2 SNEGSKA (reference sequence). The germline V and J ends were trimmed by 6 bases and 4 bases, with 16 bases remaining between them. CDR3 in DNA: TGCAGTGCCCGGGGGCAGGAATTTTACGAGCAGTACTTC. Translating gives CSARGQEFYEQYF.

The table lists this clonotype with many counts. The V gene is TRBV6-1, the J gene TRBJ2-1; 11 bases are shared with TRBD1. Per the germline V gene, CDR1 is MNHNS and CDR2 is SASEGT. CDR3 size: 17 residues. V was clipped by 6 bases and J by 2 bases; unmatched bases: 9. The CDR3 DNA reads TGTGCCAGCAGCGGGGAGGACAGGGGGCGCCCCTACAATGAGCAGTTCTTC. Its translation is CASSGEDRGRPYNEQFF.

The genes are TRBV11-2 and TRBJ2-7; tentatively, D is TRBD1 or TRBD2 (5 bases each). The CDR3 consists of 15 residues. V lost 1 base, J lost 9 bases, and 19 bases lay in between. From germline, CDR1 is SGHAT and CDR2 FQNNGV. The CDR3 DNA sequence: TGTGCCAGCAGCTTAGGTCGGGGCCTAGCCCCCGGGCAGTACTTC. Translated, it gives CASSLGRGLAPGQYF.

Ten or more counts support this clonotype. CDR3 sequence reads: CASKIGGAFYLHEQFF. The DNA for the CDR3 is TGTGCCAGCAAAATCGGAGGGGCGTTTTATTTACATGAGCAGTTCTTC. The chain has TRBV6-2 or TRBV6-3 and TRBJ2-1; possible D gene TRBD2, 6 bases. Per the germline V gene, CDR1 is MNHEY and CDR2 is SVGEGT. The V and J ends lost 7 bases and 8 bases respectively, with 24 bases between them. The CDR3 contains 16 residues.

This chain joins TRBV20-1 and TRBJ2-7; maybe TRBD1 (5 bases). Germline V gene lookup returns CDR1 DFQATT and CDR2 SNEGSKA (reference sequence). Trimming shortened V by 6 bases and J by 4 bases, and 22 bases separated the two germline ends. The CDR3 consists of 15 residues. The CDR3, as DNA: TGCAGTGCCACACCCCGGCCAGGGTTGAGGTACGAGCAGTACTTC. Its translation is CSATPRPGLRYEQYF.

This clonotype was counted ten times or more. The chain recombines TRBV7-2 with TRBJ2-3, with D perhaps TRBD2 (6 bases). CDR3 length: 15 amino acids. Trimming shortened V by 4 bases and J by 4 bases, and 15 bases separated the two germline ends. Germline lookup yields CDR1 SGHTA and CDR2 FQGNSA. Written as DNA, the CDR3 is TGTGCCAGCAGCTCTGACGGGAGAGATGCAGATACGCAGTATTTT. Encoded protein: CASSSDGRDADTQYF.

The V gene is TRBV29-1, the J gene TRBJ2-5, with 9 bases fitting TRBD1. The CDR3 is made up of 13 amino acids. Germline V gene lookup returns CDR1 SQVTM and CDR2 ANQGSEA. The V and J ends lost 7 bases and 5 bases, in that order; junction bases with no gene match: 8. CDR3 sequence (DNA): TGCAGCGCCGGGGGACAGGGTGAGGAGACCCAGTACTTC. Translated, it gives CSAGGQGEETQYF.

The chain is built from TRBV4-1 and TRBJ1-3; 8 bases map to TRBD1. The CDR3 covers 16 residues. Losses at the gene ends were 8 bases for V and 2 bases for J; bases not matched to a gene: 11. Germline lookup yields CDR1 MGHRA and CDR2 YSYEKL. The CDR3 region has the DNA TGCGCCAGCGGGACTTATCCACAGGGGGCTGGAAACACCATATATTTT. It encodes CASGTYPQGAGNTIYF.